This T cell receptor (beta chain) was observed in a study of T cells in Graves' hyperthyroidism and ophthalmopathy. CDR1 is MNHNS, CDR2 SASEGT, per germline. Trimming took off 1 base at V and 3 bases at J, with 6 bases between the two ends. The CDR3 is made up of 13 amino acids. On the basis of clinical symptoms, serum thyroxine and TRAb, thyroid ultrasound and orbital computed tomography, diagnoses were made. This clonotype showed up many times. Amplified regions were TCR beta CDR3 sequences from RNA transcripts. The primer set for the first-round RT-PCR of the TCR CDR3 was HTBI. TCRdb re-analysed the multiplex PCR reads in MiXCR, keeping a single row per CDR3 protein. The table includes 250,000 to 300,000 distinct CDR3 sequences, 13% to 15% detected once.

The source is a woman in her 40s with Graves' hyperthyroidism that later progressed to Graves' ophthalmopathy. Sequences were obtained from blood. V is TRBV6-1 and J is TRBJ1-2, with no clear D. CDR3 in DNA: TGTGCCAGCAGTGAAGTGGCAGACTATGGCTACACCTTC. Protein product: CASSEVADYGYTF.